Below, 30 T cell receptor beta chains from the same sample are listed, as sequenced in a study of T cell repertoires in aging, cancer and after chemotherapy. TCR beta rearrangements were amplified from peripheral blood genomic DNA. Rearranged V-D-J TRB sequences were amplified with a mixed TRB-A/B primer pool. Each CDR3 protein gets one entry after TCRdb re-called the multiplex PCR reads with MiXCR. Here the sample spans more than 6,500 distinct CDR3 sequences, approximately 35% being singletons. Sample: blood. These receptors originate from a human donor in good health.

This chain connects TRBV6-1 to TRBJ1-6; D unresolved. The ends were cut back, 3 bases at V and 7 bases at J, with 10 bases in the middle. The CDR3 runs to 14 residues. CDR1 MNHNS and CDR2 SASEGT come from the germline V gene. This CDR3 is CASSEFWWNSPLHF. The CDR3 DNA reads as TGTGCCAGCAGTGAGTTTTGGTGGAATTCACCCCTCCACTTT.

In DNA, the CDR3 is TGTGCCAAGGAAGCAGGGTTCAACACTGAAGCTTTCTTT. Translated, it gives CAKEAGFNTEAFF. V usage is TRBV30 and J usage is TRBJ1-1, with D possibly matching TRBD1 (5 bases). V lost 8 bases and J lost 2, with 15 bases in between. Germline V gene sequence: CDR1 GTSNPN, CDR2 SVGIG (reference sequence). The CDR3 totals 13 residues.

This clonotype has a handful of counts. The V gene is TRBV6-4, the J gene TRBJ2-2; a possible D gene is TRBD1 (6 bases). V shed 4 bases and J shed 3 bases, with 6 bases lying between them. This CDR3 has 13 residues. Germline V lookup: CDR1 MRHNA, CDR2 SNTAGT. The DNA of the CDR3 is TGTGCCAGCAGTGGGACAGACACCGGGGAGCTGTTTTTT. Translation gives CASSGTDTGELFF.

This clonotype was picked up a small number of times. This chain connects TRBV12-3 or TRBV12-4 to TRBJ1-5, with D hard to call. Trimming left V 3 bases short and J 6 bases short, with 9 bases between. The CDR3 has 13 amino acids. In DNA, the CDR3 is TGTGCCAGCAGTTTTGGAAGGAGTCAGCCCCAGCATTTT. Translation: CASSFGRSQPQHF.

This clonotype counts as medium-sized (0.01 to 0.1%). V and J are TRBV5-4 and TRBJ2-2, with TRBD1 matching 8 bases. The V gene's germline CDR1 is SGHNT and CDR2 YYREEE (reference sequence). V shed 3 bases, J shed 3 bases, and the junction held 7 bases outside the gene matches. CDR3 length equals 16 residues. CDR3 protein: CASSSGGQEDTGELFF. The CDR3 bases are TGTGCCAGCAGCTCTGGGGGACAGGAGGACACCGGGGAGCTGTTTTTT.

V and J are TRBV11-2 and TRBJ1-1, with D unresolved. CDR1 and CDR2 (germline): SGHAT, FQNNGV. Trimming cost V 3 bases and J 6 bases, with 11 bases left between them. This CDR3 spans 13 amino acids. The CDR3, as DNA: TGTGCCAGCAGCTTGACGTTCCCCTCTGAAGCTTTCTTT. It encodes CASSLTFPSEAFF.

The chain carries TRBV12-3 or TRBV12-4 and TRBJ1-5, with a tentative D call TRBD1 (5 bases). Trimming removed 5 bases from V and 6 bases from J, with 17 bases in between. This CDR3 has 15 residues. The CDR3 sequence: CASSPQGPTGQPQHF. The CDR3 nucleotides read TGTGCCAGCAGTCCCCAGGGACCTACAGGTCAGCCCCAGCATTTT.

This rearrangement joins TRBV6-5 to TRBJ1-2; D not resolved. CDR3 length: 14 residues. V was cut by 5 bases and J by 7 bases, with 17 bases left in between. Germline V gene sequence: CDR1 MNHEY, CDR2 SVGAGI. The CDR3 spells CASSTTNYGLGYTF. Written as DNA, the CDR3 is TGTGCCAGCAGTACAACGAACTATGGGCTTGGCTACACCTTC.

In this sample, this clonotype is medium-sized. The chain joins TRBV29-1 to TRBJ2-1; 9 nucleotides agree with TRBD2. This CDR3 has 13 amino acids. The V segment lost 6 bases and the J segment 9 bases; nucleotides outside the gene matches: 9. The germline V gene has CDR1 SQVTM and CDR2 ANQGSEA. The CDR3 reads CSVVSGRKVEQFF. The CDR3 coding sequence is TGCAGCGTCGTTAGCGGGAGAAAGGTTGAGCAGTTCTTC.

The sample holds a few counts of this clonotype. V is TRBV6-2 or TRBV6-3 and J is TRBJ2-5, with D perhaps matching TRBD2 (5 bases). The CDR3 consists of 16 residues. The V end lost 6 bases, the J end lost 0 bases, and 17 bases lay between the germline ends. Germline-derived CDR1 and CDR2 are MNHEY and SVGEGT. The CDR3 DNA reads TGTGCCAGCAGCATACTAAGAGGGAGTAACCAAGAGACCCAGTACTTC. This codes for CASSILRGSNQETQYF.

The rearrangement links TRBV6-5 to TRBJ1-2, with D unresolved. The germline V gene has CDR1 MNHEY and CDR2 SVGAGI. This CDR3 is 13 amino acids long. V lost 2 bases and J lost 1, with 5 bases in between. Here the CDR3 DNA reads TGTGCCAGCAGTTACCGGTTTAACTATGGCTACACCTTC. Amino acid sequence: CASSYRFNYGYTF.

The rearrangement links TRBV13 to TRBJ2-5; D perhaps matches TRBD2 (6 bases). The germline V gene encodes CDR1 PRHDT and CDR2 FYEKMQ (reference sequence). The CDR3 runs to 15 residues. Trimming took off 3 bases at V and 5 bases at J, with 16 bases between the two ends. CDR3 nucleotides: TGTGCCAGCAGCTTCCAGCCGGGAGAAGGGGAGACCCAGTACTTC. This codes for CASSFQPGEGETQYF.

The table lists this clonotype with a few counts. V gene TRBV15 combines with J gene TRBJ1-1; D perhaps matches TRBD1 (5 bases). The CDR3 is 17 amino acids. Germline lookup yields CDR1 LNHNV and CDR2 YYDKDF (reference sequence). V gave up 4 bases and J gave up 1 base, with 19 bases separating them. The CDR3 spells CATSTDRGPDQNTEAFF. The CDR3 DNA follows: TGTGCCACCAGCACAGACAGAGGACCGGACCAGAACACTGAAGCTTTCTTT.

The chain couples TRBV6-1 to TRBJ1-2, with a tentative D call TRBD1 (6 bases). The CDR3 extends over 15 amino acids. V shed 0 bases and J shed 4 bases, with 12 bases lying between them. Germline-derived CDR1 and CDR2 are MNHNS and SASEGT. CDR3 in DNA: TGTGCCAGCAGTGAAGCCGGGTGGGGGGCCTATGGCTACACCTTC. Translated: CASSEAGWGAYGYTF.

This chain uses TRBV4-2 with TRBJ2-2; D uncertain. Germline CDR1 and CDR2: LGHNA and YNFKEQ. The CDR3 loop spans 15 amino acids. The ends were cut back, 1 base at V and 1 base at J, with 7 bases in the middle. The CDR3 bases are TGTGCCAGCAGCCAAGGGGTATTGAACACCGGGGAGCTGTTTTTT. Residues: CASSQGVLNTGELFF.

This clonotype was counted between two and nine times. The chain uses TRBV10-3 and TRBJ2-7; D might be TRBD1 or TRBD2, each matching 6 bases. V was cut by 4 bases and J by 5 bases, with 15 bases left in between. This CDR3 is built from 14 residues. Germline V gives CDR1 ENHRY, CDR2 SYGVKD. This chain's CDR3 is CAISVRGEGDEQYF. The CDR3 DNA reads TGTGCCATCAGTGTGAGGGGGGAAGGCGACGAGCAGTACTTC.

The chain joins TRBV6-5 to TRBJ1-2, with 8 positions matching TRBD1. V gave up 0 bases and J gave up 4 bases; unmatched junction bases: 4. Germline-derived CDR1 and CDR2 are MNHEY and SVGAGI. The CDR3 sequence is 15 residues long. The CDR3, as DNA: TGTGCCAGCAGTTACTCGACAGGGGAGGGCTATGGCTACACCTTC. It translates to CASSYSTGEGYGYTF.

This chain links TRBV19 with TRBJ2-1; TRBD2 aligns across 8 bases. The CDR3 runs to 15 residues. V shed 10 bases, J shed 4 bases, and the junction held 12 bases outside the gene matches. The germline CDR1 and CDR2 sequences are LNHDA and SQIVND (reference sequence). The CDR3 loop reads CATQKPPGGYNEQFF. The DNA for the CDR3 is TGTGCCACGCAAAAACCACCGGGAGGGTACAATGAGCAGTTCTTC.

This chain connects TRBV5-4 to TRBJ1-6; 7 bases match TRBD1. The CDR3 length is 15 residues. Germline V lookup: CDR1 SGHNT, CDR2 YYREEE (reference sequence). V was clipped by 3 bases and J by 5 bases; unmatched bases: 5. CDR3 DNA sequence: TGTGCCAGCAGCTCCTTCGACAGGGATAATTCACCCCTCCACTTT. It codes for CASSSFDRDNSPLHF.

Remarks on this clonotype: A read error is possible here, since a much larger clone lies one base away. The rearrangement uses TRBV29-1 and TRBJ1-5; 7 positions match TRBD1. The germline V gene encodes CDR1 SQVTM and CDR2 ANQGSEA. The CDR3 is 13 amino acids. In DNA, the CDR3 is TGCAACGTGCTAGGGGGCATCAATCAGCCCCAGCATTTT. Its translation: CNVLGGINQPQHF.

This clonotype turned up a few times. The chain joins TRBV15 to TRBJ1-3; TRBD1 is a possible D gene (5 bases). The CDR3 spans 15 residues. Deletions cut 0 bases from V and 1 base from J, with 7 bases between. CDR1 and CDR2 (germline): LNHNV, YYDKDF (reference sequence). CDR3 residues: CATSRDKGSGNTIYF. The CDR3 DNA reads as TGTGCCACCAGCAGAGATAAGGGGTCTGGAAACACCATATATTTT.

The CDR3 region is CASSLGGTGYTF. In DNA, the CDR3 is TGTGCCAGCAGCCTAGGGGGGACTGGCTACACCTTC. This sequence joins TRBV27 and TRBJ1-2; possibly TRBD1 for D (6 bases). The CDR3 runs 12 residues. The V end lost 6 bases, the J end lost 7 bases, and 12 bases lay between the germline ends. From germline, CDR1 is MNHEY and CDR2 SMNVEV (reference sequence).

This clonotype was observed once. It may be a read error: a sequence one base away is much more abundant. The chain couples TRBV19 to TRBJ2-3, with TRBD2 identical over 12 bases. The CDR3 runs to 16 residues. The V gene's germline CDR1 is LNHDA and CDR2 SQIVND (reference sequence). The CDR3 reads CSSSTRLAGATDTQYF. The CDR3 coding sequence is TGTTCCAGTAGTACCCGACTAGCGGGGGCCACAGATACGCAGTATTTT. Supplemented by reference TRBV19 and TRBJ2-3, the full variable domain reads DGGITQSPKYLFRKEGQNVTLSCEQNLNHDAMYWYRQDPGQGLRLIYYSQIVNDFQKGDIAEGYSVSREKKESFPLTVTSAQKNPTAFYLCSSSTRLAGATDTQYFGPGTRLTVL.

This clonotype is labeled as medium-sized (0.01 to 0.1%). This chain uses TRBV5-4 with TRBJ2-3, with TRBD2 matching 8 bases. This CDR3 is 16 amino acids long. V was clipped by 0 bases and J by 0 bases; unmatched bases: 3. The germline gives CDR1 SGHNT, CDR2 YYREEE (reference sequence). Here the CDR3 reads CASSLAERGSTDTQYF. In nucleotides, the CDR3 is TGTGCCAGCAGCTTGGCCGAGCGGGGGAGCACAGATACGCAGTATTTT.

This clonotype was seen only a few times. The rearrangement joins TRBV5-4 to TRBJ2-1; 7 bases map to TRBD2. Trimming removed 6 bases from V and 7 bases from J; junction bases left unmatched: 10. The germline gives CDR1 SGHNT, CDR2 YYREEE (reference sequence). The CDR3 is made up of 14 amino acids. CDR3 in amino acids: CASTLGRAGNEQFF. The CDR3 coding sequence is TGTGCCAGCACACTAGGGCGAGCGGGGAATGAGCAGTTCTTC.

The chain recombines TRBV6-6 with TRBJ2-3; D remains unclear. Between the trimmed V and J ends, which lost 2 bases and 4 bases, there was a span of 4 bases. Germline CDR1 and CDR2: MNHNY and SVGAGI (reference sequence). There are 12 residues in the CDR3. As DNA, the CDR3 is TGTGCCAGCAGTTACGATGCAGATACGCAGTATTTT. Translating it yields CASSYDADTQYF.

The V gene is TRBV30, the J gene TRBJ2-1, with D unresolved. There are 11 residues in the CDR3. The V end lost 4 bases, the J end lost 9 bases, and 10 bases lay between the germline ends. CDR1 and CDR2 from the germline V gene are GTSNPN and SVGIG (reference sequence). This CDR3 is CAWMREIEQFF. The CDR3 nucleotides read TGTGCCTGGATGCGTGAGATTGAGCAGTTCTTC.

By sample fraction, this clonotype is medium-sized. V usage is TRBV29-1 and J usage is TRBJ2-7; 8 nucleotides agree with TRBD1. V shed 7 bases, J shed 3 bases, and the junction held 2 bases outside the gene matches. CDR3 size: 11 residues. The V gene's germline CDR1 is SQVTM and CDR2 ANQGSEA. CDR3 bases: TGCAGCGGGGGACAGGACTACGAGCAGTACTTC. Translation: CSGGQDYEQYF.

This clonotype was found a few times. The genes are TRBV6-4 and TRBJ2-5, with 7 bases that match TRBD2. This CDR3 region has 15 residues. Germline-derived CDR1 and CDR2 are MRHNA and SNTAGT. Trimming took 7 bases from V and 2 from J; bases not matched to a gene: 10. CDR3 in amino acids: CASTPAGVPQETQYF. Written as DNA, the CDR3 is TGTGCCAGCACCCCGGCGGGGGTCCCGCAAGAGACCCAGTACTTC.

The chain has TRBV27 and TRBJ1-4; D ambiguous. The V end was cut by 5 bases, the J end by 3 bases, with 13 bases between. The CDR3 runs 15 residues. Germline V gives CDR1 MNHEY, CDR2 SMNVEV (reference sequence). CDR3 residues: CASSSLGRANEKLFF. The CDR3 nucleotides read TGTGCCAGCAGTAGCCTCGGCCGAGCTAATGAAAAACTGTTTTTT.